This record covers a single TCR beta chain. As yet, its antigen is unknown. Time point of the sample: week 5, during vaccination. Doses of 300 ug of mutant IDH1 20-mer peptide were given with topical imiquimod. This record belongs to a study of a mutant IDH1 vaccine in newly diagnosed glioma. Study overall: Vaccination started 4-6 weeks after radiotherapy alone, or with temozolomide cycles. Patients arrived already treated with radiotherapy, temozolomide, or both, most having had both.

Trimming removed 2 bases from V and 1 base from J, with 13 bases in between. Per germline, CDR1 WNHNN and CDR2 SYGVQD (reference sequence). The CDR3 length is 16 residues. TCRdb's table, derived via immunoSEQ multiplex PCR, lists solely in-frame clones and lacks some. The table records about 25,000 clones, around 79% of them present only once. This specimen consisted of PBMCs, obtained from a glioma patient whose treatment included an IDH1 peptide vaccine. The sequence was collected from a man between 35 and 55 years old with glioma. The genes are TRBV10-1 and TRBJ2-3; maybe TRBD2 (5 bases). The CDR3 DNA sequence: TGCGCCAGCAGTGAGCCCAGAGGGCCGGGCACAGATACGCAGTATTTT. Encoded protein: CASSEPRGPGTDTQYF.